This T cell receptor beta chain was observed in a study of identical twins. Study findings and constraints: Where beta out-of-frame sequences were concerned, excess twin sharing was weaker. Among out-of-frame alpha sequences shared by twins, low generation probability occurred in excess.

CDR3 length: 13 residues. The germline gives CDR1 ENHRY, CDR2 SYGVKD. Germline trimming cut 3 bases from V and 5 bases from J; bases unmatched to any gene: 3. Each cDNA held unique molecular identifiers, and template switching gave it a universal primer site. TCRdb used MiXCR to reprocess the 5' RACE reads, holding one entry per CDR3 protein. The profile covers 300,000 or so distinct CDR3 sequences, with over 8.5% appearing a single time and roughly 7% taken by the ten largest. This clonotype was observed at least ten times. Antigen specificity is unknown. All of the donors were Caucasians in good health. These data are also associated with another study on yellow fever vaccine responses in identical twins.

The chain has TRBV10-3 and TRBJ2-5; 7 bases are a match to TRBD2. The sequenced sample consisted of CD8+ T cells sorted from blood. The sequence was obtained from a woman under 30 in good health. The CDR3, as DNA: TGTGCCATCAGTGACCAGGGAGGGGAGACCCAGTACTTC. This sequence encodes CAISDQGGETQYF.